The sequence of this TCR beta chain was determined in a study of T cell responses to AZD1222 COVID-19 vaccine. The protocol was immunoSEQ multiplex PCR, while the TCRdb copy is restricted to in-frame clones and leaves out a portion. Among around 150,000 clones listed, more than 85% were seen once. The material was peripheral blood, obtained 28 days after the second AZD1222 dose. The source of this sequence is an adult who received the AZD1222 COVID-19 vaccine.

The CDR3 protein is CASSLWSGAGGLNEQFF. The CDR3 nucleotides read TGTGCCAGCAGTTTATGGTCGGGGGCGGGAGGGCTCAATGAGCAGTTCTTC. The chain combines TRBV28 with TRBJ2-1; the match to TRBD2 covers 9 bases. This CDR3 has 17 residues. Germline lookup yields CDR1 MDHEN and CDR2 SYDVKM. The V gene end was trimmed by 0 bases and the J gene end by 6 bases; junction bases not matched to a gene: 9.